This TCR beta chain was captured in a study of blood T cell repertoires in COVID-19. Sequencing used immunoSEQ multiplex PCR; TCRdb keeps in-frame clones, though not all of them. The table shows 210,000 or so clones, with approximately 86% occurring only once. The CDR3 is 13 residues long. The V and J ends lost 6 bases and 7 bases, in that order; junction bases with no gene match: 7. Germline lookup yields CDR1 SQVTM and CDR2 ANQGSEA. The sequence was collected from a woman in her twenties or thirties with COVID-19, enrolled during active disease. The material sequenced was peripheral blood. The rearrangement uses TRBV29-1 and TRBJ1-2, with 11 bases fitting TRBD1. CDR3 nucleotides: TGCAGCGTGGCCGGACAGGGGGCCGGTGGCTACACCTTC. Translating it yields CSVAGQGAGGYTF.